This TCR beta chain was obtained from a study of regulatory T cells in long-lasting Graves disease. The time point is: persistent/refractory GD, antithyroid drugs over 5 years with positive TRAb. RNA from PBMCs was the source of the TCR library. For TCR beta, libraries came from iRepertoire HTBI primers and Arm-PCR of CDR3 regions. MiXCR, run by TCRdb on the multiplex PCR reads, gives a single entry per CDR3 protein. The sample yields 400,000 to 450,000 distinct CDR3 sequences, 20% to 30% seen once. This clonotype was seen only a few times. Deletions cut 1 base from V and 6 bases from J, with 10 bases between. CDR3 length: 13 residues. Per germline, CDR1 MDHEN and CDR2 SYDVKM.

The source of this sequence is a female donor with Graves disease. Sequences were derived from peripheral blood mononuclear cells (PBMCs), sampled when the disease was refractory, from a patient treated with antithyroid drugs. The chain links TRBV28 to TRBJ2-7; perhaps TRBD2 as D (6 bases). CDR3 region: CASSLSGLREQYF. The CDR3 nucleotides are TGTGCCAGCAGTTTATCGGGACTCCGCGAGCAGTACTTC. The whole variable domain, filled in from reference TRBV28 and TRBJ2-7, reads DVKVTQSSRYLVKRTGEKVFLECVQDMDHENMFWYRQDPGLGLRLIYFSYDVKMKEKGDIPEGYSVSREKKERFSLILESASTNQTSMYLCASSLSGLREQYFGPGTRLTVT.